The entry below gives a single T cell receptor (beta chain) sequence along with its context. Its antigen remains unknown. This entry comes from a study of CXCR3-negative and CXCR3-positive naive CD8 T cells. Broader study findings: Relative to CXCR3-negative naive cells, CXCR3-positive naive cells had more hydrophobic TRB CDR3s.

Every subset of CD8+ T cells was sorted in triplicate at fewer than 350,000 cells each. UMI-labeled TRB cDNA libraries were prepared by 5' RACE. TCRdb processed the 5' RACE reads again and assigns one entry to each CDR3 protein, with no DNA. Across 150,000 to 180,000 distinct CDR3 sequences, the top ten clones capture around 0.5% of the sample. Germline lookup yields CDR1 DFQATT and CDR2 SNEGSKA (reference sequence). The CDR3 runs to 13 residues. The material sequenced was naive CXCR3+ CD8+ T cells from blood. Regarding subset: CD45RO-CCR7+CD27+CD95- naive CD8+ T cells expressing CXCR3 (TNR3+). This TCR came from a human donor in good health. Some clones in this sample may be carry-over from other donors' samples. The chain links TRBV20-1 to TRBJ2-1. This CDR3 is CSASTQDSNEQFF.